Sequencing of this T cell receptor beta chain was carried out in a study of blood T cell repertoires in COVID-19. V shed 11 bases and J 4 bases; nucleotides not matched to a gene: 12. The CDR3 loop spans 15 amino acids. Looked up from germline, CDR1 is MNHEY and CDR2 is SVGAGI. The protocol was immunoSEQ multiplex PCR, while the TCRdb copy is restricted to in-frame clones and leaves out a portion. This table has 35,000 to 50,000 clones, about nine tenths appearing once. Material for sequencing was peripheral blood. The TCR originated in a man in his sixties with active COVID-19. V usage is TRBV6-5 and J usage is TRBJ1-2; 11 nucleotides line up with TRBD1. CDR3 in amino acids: CAGNSQGTGGYGYTF. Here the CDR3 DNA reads TGTGCCGGCAACTCACAGGGGACAGGGGGCTATGGCTACACCTTC.